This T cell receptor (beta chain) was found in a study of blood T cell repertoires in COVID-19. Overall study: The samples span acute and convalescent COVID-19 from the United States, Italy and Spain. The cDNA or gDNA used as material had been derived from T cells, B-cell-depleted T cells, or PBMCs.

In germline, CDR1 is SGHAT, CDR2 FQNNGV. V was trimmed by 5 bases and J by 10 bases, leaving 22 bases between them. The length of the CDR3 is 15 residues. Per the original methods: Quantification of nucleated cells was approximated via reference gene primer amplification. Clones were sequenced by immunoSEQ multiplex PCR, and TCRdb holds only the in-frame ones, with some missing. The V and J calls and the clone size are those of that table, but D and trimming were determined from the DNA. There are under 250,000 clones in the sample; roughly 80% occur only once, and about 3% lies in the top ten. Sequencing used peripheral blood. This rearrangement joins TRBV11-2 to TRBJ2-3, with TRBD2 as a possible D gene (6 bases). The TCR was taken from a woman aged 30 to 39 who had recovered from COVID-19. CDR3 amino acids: CASSAGPGRGVAQYF. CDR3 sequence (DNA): TGTGCCAGCAGCGCTGGCCCGGGCCGCGGGGTTGCGCAGTATTTT. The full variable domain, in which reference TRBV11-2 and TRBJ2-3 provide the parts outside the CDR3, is EAGVAQSPRYKIIEKRQSVAFWCNPISGHATLYWYQQILGQGPKLLIQFQNNGVVDDSQLPKDRFSAERLKGVDSTLKIQPAKLEDSAVYLCASSAGPGRGVAQYFGPGTRLTVL.